This is a list of T cell receptor beta chains from one sample in a study of T cell responses to AZD1222 COVID-19 vaccine. Data came from immunoSEQ multiplex PCR; TCRdb stores just in-frame clones and leaves some out. The table shows 80,000 or so clones, with about 92% occurring only once. Sample: peripheral blood, taken 28 days after the second AZD1222 dose. The receptor set was obtained from an adult who received the AZD1222 COVID-19 vaccine. Both conserved end residues are part of each CDR3. The order of the fields is J gene, V gene, CDR3 protein.

j_call: TRBJ1-5
v_call: TRBV30
cdr3_aa: CAWSAQGNQPQHF

j_call: TRBJ2-1
v_call: TRBV9
cdr3_aa: CASSPTGLAYNEQFF

j_call: TRBJ1-2
v_call: TRBV10-3
cdr3_aa: CAISDHLRGSYGYTF

j_call: TRBJ1-1
v_call: TRBV25-1
cdr3_aa: CASSGTANTEAFF

j_call: TRBJ1-5
v_call: TRBV10-3
cdr3_aa: CAIREYSNQPQHF

j_call: TRBJ1-1
v_call: TRBV19
cdr3_aa: CASSRNLGNTEAFF

j_call: TRBJ1-2
v_call: TRBV24-1
cdr3_aa: CATSDSLGQGEWSGYTF

j_call: TRBJ1-4
v_call: TRBV15
cdr3_aa: CATSRDRGEKLFF

j_call: TRBJ2-1
v_call: TRBV29-1
cdr3_aa: CSVEITRLNNEQFF

j_call: TRBJ2-5
v_call: TRBV24-1
cdr3_aa: CATGEIGMYQETQYF

j_call: TRBJ2-2
v_call: TRBV6-6
cdr3_aa: CASSPTQNTGELFF

j_call: TRBJ2-3
v_call: TRBV9
cdr3_aa: CASSVGSGASTDTQYF

j_call: TRBJ1-2
v_call: TRBV11-2
cdr3_aa: CASSRRTGGGYTF

j_call: TRBJ2-7
v_call: TRBV28
cdr3_aa: CASIAGGPSYEQYF

j_call: TRBJ1-1
v_call: TRBV2
cdr3_aa: CASRGLIGVGTEAFF

j_call: TRBJ1-3
v_call: TRBV6-5
cdr3_aa: CASTPLDPGNTIYF

j_call: TRBJ2-2
v_call: TRBV11-3
cdr3_aa: CASSLEGSYGGELFF

j_call: TRBJ1-1
v_call: TRBV9
cdr3_aa: CASSVSGGTEAFF

j_call: TRBJ2-2
v_call: TRBV2
cdr3_aa: CASRGTSFGELFF

j_call: TRBJ2-2
v_call: TRBV7-3
cdr3_aa: CASRPTGAGELFF

j_call: TRBJ2-3
v_call: TRBV7-2
cdr3_aa: CASSLAGGRTDTQYF

j_call: TRBJ2-3
v_call: TRBV3-1/TRBV3-2
cdr3_aa: CASSQDIRGSFEDTQYF

j_call: TRBJ2-7
v_call: TRBV24-1
cdr3_aa: CATSDLDSYEQYF

j_call: TRBJ2-5
v_call: TRBV11-3
cdr3_aa: CASSPRRGSETQYF

j_call: TRBJ2-1
v_call: TRBV7-2
cdr3_aa: CASSLSGTNNEQFF

j_call: TRBJ2-2
v_call: TRBV6-5
cdr3_aa: CASRKGQGRTGELFF

j_call: TRBJ1-2
v_call: TRBV9
cdr3_aa: CASSDSYGYTF

j_call: TRBJ2-7
v_call: TRBV28
cdr3_aa: CASSLSALGGYEQYF

j_call: TRBJ2-3
v_call: TRBV6-2/TRBV6-3
cdr3_aa: CASSYGREGSTDTQYF

j_call: TRBJ1-4
v_call: TRBV6-6
cdr3_aa: CASSYSTGATNEKLFF

j_call: TRBJ2-1
v_call: TRBV27
cdr3_aa: CATREGFDEQFF

j_call: TRBJ2-3
v_call: TRBV7-8
cdr3_aa: CASSSRRLVRDTQYF